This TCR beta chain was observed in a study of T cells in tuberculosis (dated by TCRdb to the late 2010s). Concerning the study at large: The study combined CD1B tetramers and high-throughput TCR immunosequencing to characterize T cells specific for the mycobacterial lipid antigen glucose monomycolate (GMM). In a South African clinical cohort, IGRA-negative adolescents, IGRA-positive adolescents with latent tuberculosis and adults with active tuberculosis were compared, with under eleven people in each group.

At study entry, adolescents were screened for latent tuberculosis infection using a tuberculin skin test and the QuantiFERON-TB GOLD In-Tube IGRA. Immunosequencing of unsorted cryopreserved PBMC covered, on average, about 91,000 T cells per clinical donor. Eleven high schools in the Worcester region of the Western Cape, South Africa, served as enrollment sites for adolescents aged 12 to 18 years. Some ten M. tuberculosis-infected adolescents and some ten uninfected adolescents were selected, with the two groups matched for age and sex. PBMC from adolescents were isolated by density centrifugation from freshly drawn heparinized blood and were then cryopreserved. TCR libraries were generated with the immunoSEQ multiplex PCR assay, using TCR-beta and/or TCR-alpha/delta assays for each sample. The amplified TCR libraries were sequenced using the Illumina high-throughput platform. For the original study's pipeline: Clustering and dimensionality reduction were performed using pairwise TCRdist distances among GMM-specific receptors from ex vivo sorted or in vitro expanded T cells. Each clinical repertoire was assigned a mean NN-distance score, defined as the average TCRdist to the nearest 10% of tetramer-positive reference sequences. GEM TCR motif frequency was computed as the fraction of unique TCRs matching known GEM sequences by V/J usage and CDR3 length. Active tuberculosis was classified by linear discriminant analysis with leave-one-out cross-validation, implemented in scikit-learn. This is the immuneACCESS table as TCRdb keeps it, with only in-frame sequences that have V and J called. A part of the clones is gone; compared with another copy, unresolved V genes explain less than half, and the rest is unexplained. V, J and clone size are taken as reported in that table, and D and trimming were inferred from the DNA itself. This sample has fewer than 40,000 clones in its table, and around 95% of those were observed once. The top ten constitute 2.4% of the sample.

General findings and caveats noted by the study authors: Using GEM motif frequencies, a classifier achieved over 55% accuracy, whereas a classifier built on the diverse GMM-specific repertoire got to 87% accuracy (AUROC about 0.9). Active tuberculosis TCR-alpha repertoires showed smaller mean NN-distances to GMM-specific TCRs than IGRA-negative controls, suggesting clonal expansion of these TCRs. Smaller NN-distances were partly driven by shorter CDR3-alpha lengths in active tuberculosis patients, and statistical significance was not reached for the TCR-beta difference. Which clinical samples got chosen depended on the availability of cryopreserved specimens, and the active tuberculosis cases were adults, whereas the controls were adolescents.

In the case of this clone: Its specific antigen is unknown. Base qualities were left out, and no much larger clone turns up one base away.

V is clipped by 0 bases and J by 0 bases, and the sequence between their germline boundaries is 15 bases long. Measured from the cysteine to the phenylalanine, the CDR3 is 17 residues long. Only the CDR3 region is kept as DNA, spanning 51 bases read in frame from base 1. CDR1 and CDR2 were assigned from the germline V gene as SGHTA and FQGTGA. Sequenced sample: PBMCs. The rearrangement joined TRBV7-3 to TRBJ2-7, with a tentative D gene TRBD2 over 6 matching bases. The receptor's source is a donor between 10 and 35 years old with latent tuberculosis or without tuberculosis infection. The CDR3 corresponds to CASSLTGAGPTSYEQYF. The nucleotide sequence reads TGTGCCAGCAGCTTAACTGGAGCGGGCCCCACCTCCTACGAGCAGTACTTC. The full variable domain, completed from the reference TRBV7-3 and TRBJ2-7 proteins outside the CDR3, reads GAGVSQTPSNKVTEKGKYVELRCDPISGHTALYWYRQSLGQGPEFLIYFQGTGAADDSGLPNDRFFAVRPEGSVSTLKIQRTERGDSAVYLCASSLTGAGPTSYEQYFGPGTRLTVT.